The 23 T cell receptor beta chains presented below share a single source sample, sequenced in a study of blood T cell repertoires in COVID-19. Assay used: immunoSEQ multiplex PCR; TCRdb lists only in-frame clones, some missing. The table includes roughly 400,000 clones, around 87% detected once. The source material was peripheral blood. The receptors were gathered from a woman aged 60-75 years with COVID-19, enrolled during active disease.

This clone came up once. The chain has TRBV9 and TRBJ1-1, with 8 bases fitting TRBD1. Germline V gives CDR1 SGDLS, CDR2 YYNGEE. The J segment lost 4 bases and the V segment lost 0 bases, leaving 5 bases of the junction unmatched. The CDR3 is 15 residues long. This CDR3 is CASSVGTGSGTEAFF. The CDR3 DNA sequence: TGTGCCAGCAGCGTAGGGACAGGGTCCGGCACTGAAGCTTTCTTT.

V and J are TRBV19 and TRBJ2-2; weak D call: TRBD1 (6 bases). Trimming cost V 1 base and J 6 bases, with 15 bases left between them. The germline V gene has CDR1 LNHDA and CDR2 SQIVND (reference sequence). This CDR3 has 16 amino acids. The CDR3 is CASSIVQGIPPGELFF. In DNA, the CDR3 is TGTGCCAGTAGTATAGTACAGGGAATTCCGCCCGGGGAGCTGTTTTTT.

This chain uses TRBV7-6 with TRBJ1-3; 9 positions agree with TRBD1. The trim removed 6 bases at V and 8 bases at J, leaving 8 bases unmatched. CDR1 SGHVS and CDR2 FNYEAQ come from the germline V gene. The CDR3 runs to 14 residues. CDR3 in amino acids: CASSTPGQGHTIYF. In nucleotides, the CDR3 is TGTGCCAGCAGTACCCCGGGACAGGGCCACACCATATATTTT.

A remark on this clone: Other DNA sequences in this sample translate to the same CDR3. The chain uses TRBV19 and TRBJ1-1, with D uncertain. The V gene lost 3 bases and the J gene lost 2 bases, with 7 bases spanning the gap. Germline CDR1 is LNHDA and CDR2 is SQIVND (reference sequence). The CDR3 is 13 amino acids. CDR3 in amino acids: CASSIRGNTEAFF. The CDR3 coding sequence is TGTGCCAGTAGTATTCGGGGTAACACTGAAGCTTTCTTT.

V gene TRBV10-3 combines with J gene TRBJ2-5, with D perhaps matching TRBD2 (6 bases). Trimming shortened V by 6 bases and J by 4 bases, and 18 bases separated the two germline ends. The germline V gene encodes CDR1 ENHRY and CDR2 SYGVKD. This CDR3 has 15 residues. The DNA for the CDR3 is TGTGCCATCAGCCCCCGGGACTCCCAGGCAGAGACCCAGTACTTC. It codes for CAISPRDSQAETQYF.

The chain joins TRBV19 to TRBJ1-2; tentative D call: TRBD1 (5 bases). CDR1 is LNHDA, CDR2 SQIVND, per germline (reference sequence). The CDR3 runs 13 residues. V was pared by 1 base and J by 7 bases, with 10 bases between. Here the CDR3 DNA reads TGTGCCAGTAGTATAGGAGGGGAGGCTGGCTACACCTTC. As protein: CASSIGGEAGYTF.

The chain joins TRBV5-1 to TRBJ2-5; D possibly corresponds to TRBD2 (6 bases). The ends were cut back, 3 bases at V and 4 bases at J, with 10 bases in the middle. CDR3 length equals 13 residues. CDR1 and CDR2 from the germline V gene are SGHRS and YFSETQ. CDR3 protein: CASSYRLGETQYF. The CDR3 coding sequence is TGCGCCAGCAGCTATCGACTAGGAGAGACCCAGTACTTC.

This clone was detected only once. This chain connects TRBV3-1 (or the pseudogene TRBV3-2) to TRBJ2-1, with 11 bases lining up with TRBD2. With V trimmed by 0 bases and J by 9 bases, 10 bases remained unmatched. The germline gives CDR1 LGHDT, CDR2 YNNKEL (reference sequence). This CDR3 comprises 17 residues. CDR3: CASSQDWLAGGQGEQFF. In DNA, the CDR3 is TGTGCCAGCAGCCAAGATTGGTTAGCGGGGGGGCAAGGTGAGCAGTTCTTC.

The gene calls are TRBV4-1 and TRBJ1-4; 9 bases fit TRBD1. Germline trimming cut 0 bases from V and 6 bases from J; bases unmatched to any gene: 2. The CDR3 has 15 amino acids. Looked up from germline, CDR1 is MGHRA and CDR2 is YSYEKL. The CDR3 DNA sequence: TGCGCCAGCAGCCAAGAGGGACAGGGTTATGAAAAACTGTTTTTT. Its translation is CASSQEGQGYEKLFF.

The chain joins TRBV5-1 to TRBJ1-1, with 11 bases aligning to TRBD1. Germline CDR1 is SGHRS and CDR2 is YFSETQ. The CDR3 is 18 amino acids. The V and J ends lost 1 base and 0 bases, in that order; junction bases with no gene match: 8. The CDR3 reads CASSLRPGTGGLNTEAFF. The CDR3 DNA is TGCGCCAGCAGCTTGCGTCCCGGGACAGGGGGGTTGAACACTGAAGCTTTCTTT.

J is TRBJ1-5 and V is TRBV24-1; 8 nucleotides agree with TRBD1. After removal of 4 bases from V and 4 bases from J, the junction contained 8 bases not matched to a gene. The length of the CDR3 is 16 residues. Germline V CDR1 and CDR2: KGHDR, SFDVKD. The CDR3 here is CATSEPGTGLNQPQHF. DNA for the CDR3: TGTGCCACCAGTGAACCTGGGACAGGTCTAAATCAGCCCCAGCATTTT.

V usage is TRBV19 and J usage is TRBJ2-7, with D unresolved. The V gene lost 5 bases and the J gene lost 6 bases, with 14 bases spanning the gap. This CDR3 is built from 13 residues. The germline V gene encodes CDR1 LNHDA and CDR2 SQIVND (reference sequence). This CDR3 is CASSAFPSSEQYF. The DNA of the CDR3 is TGTGCCAGTAGTGCTTTCCCTTCTAGCGAGCAGTACTTC. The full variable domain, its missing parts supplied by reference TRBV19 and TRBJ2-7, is DGGITQSPKYLFRKEGQNVTLSCEQNLNHDAMYWYRQDPGQGLRLIYYSQIVNDFQKGDIAEGYSVSREKKESFPLTVTSAQKNPTAFYLCASSAFPSSEQYFGPGTRLTVT.

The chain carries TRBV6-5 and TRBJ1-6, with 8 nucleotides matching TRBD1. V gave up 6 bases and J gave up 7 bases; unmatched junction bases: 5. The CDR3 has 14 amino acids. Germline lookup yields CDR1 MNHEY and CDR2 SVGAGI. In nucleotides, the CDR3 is TGTGCCAGCAGAACGACAGGGGTCAATTCACCCCTCCACTTT. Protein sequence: CASRTTGVNSPLHF.

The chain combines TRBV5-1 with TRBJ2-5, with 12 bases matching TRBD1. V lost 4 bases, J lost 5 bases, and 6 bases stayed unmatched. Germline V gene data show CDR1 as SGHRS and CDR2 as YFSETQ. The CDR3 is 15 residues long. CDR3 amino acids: CASSPGQGASETQYF. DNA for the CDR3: TGCGCCAGCAGCCCGGGACAGGGGGCTAGCGAGACCCAGTACTTC.

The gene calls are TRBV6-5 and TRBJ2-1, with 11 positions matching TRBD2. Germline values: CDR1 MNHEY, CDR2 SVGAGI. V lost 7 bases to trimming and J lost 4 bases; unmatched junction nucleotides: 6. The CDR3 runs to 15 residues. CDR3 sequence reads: CASKPGTSGYNEQFF. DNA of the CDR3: TGTGCCAGCAAGCCGGGGACTAGCGGTTACAATGAGCAGTTCTTC.

The chain's CDR3 is CASGPGQGGSGQYF. Written as DNA, the CDR3 is TGTGCCAGCGGGCCGGGACAGGGAGGGTCAGGGCAGTACTTC. The rearrangement links TRBV28 to TRBJ2-7; TRBD1 matches at 9 bases. Germline V gene data show CDR1 as MDHEN and CDR2 as SYDVKM. The J segment lost 9 bases and the V segment lost 8 bases, leaving 14 bases of the junction unmatched. This CDR3 is built from 14 residues. Drawing the rest from reference TRBV28 and TRBJ2-7, the complete variable domain is DVKVTQSSRYLVKRTGEKVFLECVQDMDHENMFWYRQDPGLGLRLIYFSYDVKMKEKGDIPEGYSVSREKKERFSLILESASTNQTSMYLCASGPGQGGSGQYFGPGTRLTVT.

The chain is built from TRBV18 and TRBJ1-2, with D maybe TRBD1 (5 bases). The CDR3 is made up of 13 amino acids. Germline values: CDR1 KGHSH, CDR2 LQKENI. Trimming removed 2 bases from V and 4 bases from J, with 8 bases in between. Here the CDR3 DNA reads TGTGCCAGCTCACCAATGGGGGGCTATGGCTACACCTTC. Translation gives CASSPMGGYGYTF.

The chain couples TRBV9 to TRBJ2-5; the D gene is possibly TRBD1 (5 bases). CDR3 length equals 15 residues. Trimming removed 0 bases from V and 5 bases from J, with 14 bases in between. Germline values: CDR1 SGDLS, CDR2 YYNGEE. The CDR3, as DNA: TGTGCCAGCAGCGTAGTTGCAGGGAAGGAGGAGACCCAGTACTTC. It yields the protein CASSVVAGKEETQYF.

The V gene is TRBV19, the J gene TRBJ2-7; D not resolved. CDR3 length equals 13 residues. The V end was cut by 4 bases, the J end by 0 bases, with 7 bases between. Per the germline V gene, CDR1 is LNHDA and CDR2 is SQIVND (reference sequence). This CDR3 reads CASSTESSYEQYF. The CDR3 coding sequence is TGTGCCAGTAGTACGGAGAGCTCCTACGAGCAGTACTTC. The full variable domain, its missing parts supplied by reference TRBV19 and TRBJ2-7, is DGGITQSPKYLFRKEGQNVTLSCEQNLNHDAMYWYRQDPGQGLRLIYYSQIVNDFQKGDIAEGYSVSREKKESFPLTVTSAQKNPTAFYLCASSTESSYEQYFGPGTRLTVT.

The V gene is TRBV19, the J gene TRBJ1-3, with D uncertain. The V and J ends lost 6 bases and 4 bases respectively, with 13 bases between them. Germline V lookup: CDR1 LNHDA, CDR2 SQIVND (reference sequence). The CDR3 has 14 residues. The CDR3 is CASRPDSLGNTIYF. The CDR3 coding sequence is TGTGCCAGTAGACCGGACTCACTAGGAAACACCATATATTTT.

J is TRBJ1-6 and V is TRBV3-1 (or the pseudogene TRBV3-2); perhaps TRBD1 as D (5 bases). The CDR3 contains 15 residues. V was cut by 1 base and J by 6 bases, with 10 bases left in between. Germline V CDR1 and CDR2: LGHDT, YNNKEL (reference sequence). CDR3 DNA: TGTGCCAGCAGCCAAGTTCAGGGTATTAATTCACCCCTCCACTTT. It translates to CASSQVQGINSPLHF.

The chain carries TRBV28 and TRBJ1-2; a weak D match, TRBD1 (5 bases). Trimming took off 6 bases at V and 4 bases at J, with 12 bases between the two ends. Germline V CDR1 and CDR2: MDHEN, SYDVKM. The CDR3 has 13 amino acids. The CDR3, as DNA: TGTGCCAGCAGGTCAGGGAGGCTCTATGGCTACACCTTC. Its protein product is CASRSGRLYGYTF.

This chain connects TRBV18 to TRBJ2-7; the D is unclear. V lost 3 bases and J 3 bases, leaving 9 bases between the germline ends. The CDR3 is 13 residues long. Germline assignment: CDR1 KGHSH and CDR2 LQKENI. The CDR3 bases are TGTGCCAGCTCACCGTCGCAGATCTACGAGCAGTACTTC. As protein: CASSPSQIYEQYF.